The clone carrying this TCR beta chain turned up a few times. The data are from a study of identical twins' blood T cells. Study overall: Some 48 million reads came from about 12 libraries, six alpha, six beta.

TCRdb passed the 5' RACE reads through MiXCR, listing each CDR3 protein once. The repertoire holds roughly 340,000 distinct CDR3 sequences, with 25% to 35% as singletons. The ends were cut back, 3 bases at V and 2 bases at J, with 14 bases in the middle. This CDR3 contains 15 residues. Germline V gene data show CDR1 as DFQATT and CDR2 as SNEGSKA (reference sequence). Six healthy women, forming three identical twin pairs, donated samples. This receptor was taken from a woman between 18 and 55 years old in good health. Sequences were obtained from PBMCs. The chain couples TRBV20-1 to TRBJ2-1; D is possibly TRBD1 (6 bases). The CDR3 loop reads CSARVNRVTYNEQFF. In DNA form, the CDR3 reads TGCAGTGCTAGGGTGAACAGGGTCACCTACAATGAGCAGTTCTTC.